Listed below are T cell receptor beta chains from one sample, sequenced in a study of T cell repertoires in cytomegalovirus infection. These TCRs are of unknown antigen specificity. Using its own MiXCR run on the reads, TCRdb lists one record per CDR3 protein. The table has around 100,000 distinct CDR3 sequences, around 45% seen once. The sample here was CD8+ T cells from cultured PBMCs, taken from culture after CMV antigen stimulation. The receptors were sampled from a human donor in good health (CMV status not recorded). Some clones in this sample may be carry-over from other donors' samples. Both conserved end residues are part of each CDR3. The D gene is left open where the match is weak. Expanded clones get a size class; other rows say once, few or many, or leave the size out.

>TRBJ1-2|TRBV2|many|TRBD1
CASSLGQAVYGYTF
TGTGCCAGCAGTTTGGGACAGGCGGTCTATGGCTACACCTTC
>TRBJ2-1|TRBV29-1|-|TRBD1
CSVGGQVHNGQFF
TGCAGCGTGGGGGGACAGGTTCACAATGGGCAGTTCTTC
>TRBJ1-5|TRBV12-3/TRBV12-4|-|-
CASRLQGSNQPQHF
TGTGCCAGCAGGCTACAGGGAAGCAATCAGCCCCAGCATTTT
>TRBJ1-4|TRBV19|few|-
CASSPWDQGDEKLFF
TGTGCCAGTAGTCCGTGGGATCAGGGCGATGAAAAACTGTTTTTT
>TRBJ1-1|TRBV7-2|-|-
CASSLYSRAVNTEAFF
TGTGCCAGCAGCCTGTATTCTCGGGCAGTGAACACTGAAGCTTTCTTT
>TRBJ1-1|TRBV20-1|-|-
CSARGRETEAFF
TGCAGTGCTAGAGGCAGGGAGACTGAAGCTTTCTTT
>TRBJ2-3|TRBV2|-|-
CASRNSGKTDTQYF
TGTGCCAGCAGGAATTCGGGGAAGACAGATACGCAGTATTTT
>TRBJ2-7|TRBV7-8|-|TRBD1
CASSLPGQGYEQYF
TGTGCCAGCAGCCTACCGGGACAGGGTTACGAGCAGTACTTC
>TRBJ1-1|TRBV2|-|-
CASSEENSPEAFF
TGTGCCAGCAGTGAAGAAAACAGCCCTGAAGCTTTCTTT
>TRBJ2-1|TRBV7-9|few|-
CASSQAGVDEQFF
TGTGCCAGCAGCCAGGCAGGGGTCGATGAGCAGTTCTTC
>TRBJ1-2|TRBV7-6|few|-
CASSPPTRGDGYTF
TGTGCCAGCAGCCCCCCCACCCGAGGCGATGGCTACACCTTC
>TRBJ1-4|TRBV11-2|few|-
CASSLYGLSEKLFF
TGTGCCAGCAGCTTGTACGGATTATCTGAAAAACTGTTTTTT
>TRBJ2-5|TRBV28|-|-
CASSLLTGGTEETQYF
TGTGCCAGCAGTTTATTGACGGGGGGCACGGAAGAGACCCAGTACTTC
>TRBJ2-3|TRBV7-4|-|-
CASSLILQPRDTQYF
TGTGCCAGCAGCTTAATCCTTCAGCCCCGAGATACGCAGTATTTT
>TRBJ2-5|TRBV6-5|many|TRBD1
CASSYFGTGMYQETQYF
TGTGCCAGCAGTTACTTCGGGACAGGAATGTACCAAGAGACCCAGTACTTC
>TRBJ1-3|TRBV6-1|many|-
CASSPRAFSGNTIYF
TGTGCCAGCAGTCCCCGGGCGTTCTCTGGAAACACCATATATTTT
>TRBJ2-5|TRBV6-6|once|-
CASSRPRGAQETQYF
TGTGCCAGCAGTCGCCCAAGGGGGGCCCAAGAGACCCAGTACTTC
>TRBJ2-7|TRBV27|-|-
CASSLLPGVHEQYF
TGTGCCAGCAGCCTTTTGCCGGGGGTCCACGAGCAGTACTTC
>TRBJ2-1|TRBV7-3|few|-
CASSYTGTEQFF
TGTGCCAGCAGCTATACAGGGACTGAGCAGTTCTTC
>TRBJ2-4|TRBV6-6|-|-
CASSSRRAKNIQYF
TGTGCCAGCAGCTCCCGGCGAGCCAAAAACATTCAGTACTTC
>TRBJ1-1|TRBV27|once|-
CASKSYLNTEAFF
TGTGCCAGCAAAAGCTACCTGAACACTGAAGCTTTCTTT
>TRBJ2-5|TRBV5-4|-|-
CASSQGSIQETQYF
TGTGCCAGCAGTCAGGGGAGTATACAAGAGACCCAGTACTTC
>TRBJ2-5|TRBV6-8|-|-
CASSPLRGPQETQYF
TGTGCCAGCAGTCCGCTTCGGGGTCCCCAAGAGACCCAGTACTTC
>TRBJ2-1|TRBV27|once|-
CASSLSPWLLYNEQFF
TGTGCCAGCAGTTTATCGCCATGGCTCCTCTACAATGAGCAGTTCTTC
>TRBJ1-2|TRBV2|-|-
CASSVTGSSTTNYGYTF
TGTGCCAGCAGCGTGACAGGTTCATCGACTACTAACTATGGCTACACCTTC
>TRBJ2-1|TRBV6-5|few|-
CASSYDQGGQNEQFF
TGTGCCAGCAGTTATGACCAGGGAGGTCAAAATGAGCAGTTCTTC
>TRBJ2-1|TRBV4-2|few|TRBD1
CASSQDPTGGTYNEQFF
TGTGCCAGCAGCCAGGATCCGACAGGGGGCACCTACAATGAGCAGTTCTTC
>TRBJ1-2|TRBV5-1|-|-
CASSSTGHTHGDYGYTF
TGCGCCAGCAGCTCAACTGGACACACCCATGGGGACTATGGCTACACCTTC
>TRBJ2-5|TRBV11-2|-|TRBD2
CASSLGGGVETQYF
TGTGCCAGCAGCTTAGGCGGGGGTGTAGAGACCCAGTACTTC
>TRBJ2-1|TRBV7-2|few|-
CASSYHDTPGYNEQFF
TGTGCCAGCAGCTACCACGACACCCCGGGCTACAATGAGCAGTTCTTC
>TRBJ1-2|TRBV27|-|TRBD1
CASRPGQVDYGYTF
TGTGCCAGCAGACCTGGACAGGTAGACTATGGCTACACCTTC
>TRBJ2-7|TRBV13|few|TRBD2
CASSLEVAGAYEQYF
TGTGCCAGCAGCTTGGAAGTAGCGGGGGCCTACGAGCAGTACTTC
>TRBJ2-5|TRBV15|once|-
CATSRDPGTEQETQYF
TGTGCCACCAGCAGAGATCCCGGGACCGAACAAGAGACCCAGTACTTC
>TRBJ2-7|TRBV5-4|-|-
CASSYGQPYEQYF
TGTGCCAGCAGCTACGGACAGCCGTACGAGCAGTACTTC
>TRBJ2-7|TRBV11-3|-|TRBD1
CASSWGTGVGYEQYF
TGTGCCAGCAGCTGGGGGACAGGGGTAGGCTACGAGCAGTACTTC
>TRBJ1-2|TRBV6-8|once|-
CASQGGLTF
TGTGCCTCCCAAGGGGGGCTCACCTTC
>TRBJ1-2|TRBV19|-|-
CASSIFGGGTRDGYTF
TGTGCCAGTAGTATATTTGGTGGGGGCACCCGAGATGGCTACACCTTC
>TRBJ1-1|TRBV30|-|-
CAWSVGDTEAFF
TGTGCCTGGAGTGTAGGGGACACTGAAGCTTTCTTT
>TRBJ2-1|TRBV27|-|TRBD1
CASTDTDRGRNNEQFF
TGTGCCAGCACCGACACCGACAGGGGCCGTAATAATGAGCAGTTCTTC
>TRBJ1-5|TRBV20-1|-|TRBD1
CSARQGGGNQPQHF
TGCAGTGCTAGACAGGGGGGAGGCAATCAGCCCCAGCATTTT
>TRBJ1-6|TRBV5-4|-|-
CASSLVDRGARGSPLHF
TGTGCCAGCAGCTTGGTTGACCGGGGGGCGCGGGGATCACCCCTCCACTTT
>TRBJ1-4|TRBV7-1|-|-
CASQGRDEKLFF
TGTGCCAGCCAGGGTCGGGATGAAAAACTGTTTTTT
>TRBJ2-2|TRBV7-9|few|-
CASSPSGTNTGELFF
TGTGCCAGCAGCCCTTCCGGGACAAACACCGGGGAGCTGTTTTTT